This T cell receptor (beta chain) is from a study of T cell responses to AZD1222 COVID-19 vaccine. Study-wide background: The study pooled second doses at about 4 or about 12 weeks.

For this clone: Its antigen is not known.

Notes on the study in general: Repertoire sampling happened only post peak T cell response.

V dropped 4 bases and J dropped 2; count of bases not matched to a gene: 8. Germline V gives CDR1 SGHRS, CDR2 YFSETQ. The CDR3 length is 16 residues. Sequenced by immunoSEQ multiplex PCR; TCRdb stores in-frame clones only, minus some. Found here are some 140,000 clones, 85% to 95% of them singletons; the top ten hold 2.8%. This clonotype was obtained from an adult in good health. The sample consisted of peripheral blood, taken on day 0 of AZD1222 vaccination. The chain uses TRBV5-1 and TRBJ2-3, with 9 bases matching TRBD2. This CDR3 reads CASSRDSGRDTDTQYF. CDR3 DNA: TGCGCCAGCAGCCGCGATAGCGGGAGAGACACAGATACGCAGTATTTT.